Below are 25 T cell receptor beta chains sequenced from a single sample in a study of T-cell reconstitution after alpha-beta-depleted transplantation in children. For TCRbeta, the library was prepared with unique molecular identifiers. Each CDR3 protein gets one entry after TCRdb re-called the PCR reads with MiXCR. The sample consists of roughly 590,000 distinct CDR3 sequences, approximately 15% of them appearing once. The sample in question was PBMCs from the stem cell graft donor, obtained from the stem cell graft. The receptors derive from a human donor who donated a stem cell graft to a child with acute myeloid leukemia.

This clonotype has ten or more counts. DNA of the CDR3: TGTGCCACCAGCAGAAGCCCAAATGGGTTGGAAGATACGCAGTATTTT. It specifies CATSRSPNGLEDTQYF. The rearrangement links TRBV15 to TRBJ2-3; D gene uncertain. CDR1 and CDR2 (germline): LNHNV, YYDKDF (reference sequence). The V end was cut by 2 bases, the J end by 5 bases, with 17 bases between. The CDR3 spans 16 residues.

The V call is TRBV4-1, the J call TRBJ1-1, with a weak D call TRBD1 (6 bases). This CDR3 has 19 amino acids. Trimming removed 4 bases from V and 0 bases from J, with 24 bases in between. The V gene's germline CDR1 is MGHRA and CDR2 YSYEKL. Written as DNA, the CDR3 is TGCGCCAGCAGCCGGACATCCGGTTCGGACAGTCCAATGAACACTGAAGCTTTCTTT. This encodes CASSRTSGSDSPMNTEAFF.

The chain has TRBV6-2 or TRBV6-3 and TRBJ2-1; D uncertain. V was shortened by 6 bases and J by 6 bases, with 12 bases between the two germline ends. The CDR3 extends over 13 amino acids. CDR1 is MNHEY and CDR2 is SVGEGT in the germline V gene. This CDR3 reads CASRRSMVNEQFF. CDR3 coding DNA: TGTGCCAGCAGGAGGTCAATGGTCAATGAGCAGTTCTTC.

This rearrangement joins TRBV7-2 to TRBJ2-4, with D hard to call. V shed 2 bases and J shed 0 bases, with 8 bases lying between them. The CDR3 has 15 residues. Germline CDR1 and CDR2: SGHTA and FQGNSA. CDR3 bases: TGTGCCAGCAGCTTAACCGTTCTAGCCAAAAACATTCAGTACTTC. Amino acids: CASSLTVLAKNIQYF. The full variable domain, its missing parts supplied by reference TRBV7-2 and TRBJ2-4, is GAGVSQSPSNKVTEKGKDVELRCDPISGHTALYWYRQSLGQGLEFLIYFQGNSAPDKSGLPSDRFSAERTGGSVSTLTIQRTQQEDSAVYLCASSLTVLAKNIQYFGAGTRLSVL.

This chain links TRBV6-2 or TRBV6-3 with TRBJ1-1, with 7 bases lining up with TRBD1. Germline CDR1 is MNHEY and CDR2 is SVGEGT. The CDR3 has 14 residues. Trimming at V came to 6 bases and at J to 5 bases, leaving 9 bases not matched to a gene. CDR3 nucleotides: TGTGCCAGCAGCTGGGACAGTATTGTGACTGAAGCTTTCTTT. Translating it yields CASSWDSIVTEAFF.

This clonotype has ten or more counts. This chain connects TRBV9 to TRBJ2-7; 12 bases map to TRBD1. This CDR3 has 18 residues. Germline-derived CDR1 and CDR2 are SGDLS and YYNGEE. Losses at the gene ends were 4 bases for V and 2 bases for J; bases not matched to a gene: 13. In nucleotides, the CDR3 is TGTGCCAGCAGCAGCCGGGACAGGGGGCTCGGGGGAACCTACGAGCAGTACTTC. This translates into CASSSRDRGLGGTYEQYF.

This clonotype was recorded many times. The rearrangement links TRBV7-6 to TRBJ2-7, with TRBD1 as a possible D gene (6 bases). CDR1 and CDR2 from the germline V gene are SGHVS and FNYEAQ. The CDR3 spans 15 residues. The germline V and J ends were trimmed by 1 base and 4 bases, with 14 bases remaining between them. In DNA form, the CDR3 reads TGTGCCAGCAGCTTAGAACAGGGCCCCCGGTACGAGCAGTACTTC. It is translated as CASSLEQGPRYEQYF.

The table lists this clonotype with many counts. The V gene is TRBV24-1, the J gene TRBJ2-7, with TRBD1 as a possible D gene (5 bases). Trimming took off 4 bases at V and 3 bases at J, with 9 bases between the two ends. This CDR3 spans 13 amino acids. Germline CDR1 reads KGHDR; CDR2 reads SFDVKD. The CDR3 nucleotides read TGTGCCACCAGTGACGGACAAATCTACGAGCAGTACTTC. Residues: CATSDGQIYEQYF.

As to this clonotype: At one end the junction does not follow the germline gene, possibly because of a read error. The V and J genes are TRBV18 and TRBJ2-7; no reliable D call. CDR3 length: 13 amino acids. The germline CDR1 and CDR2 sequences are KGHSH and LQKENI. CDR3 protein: CASSGGPSYELYF. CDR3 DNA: TGTGCCAGCTCGGGTGGTCCCTCCTACGAGCTGTACTTC.

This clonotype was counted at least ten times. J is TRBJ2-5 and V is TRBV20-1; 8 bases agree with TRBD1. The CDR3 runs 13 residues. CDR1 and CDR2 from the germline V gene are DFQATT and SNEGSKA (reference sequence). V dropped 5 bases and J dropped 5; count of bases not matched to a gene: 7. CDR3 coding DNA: TGCAGTGCTCCCCCAGGGGGCCGGGAGACCCAGTACTTC. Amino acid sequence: CSAPPGGRETQYF.

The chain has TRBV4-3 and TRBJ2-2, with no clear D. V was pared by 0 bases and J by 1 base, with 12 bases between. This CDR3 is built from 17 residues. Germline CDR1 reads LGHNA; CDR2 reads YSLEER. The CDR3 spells CASSQEIRLKNTGELFF. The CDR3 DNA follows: TGCGCCAGCAGCCAAGAAATCAGACTGAAGAACACCGGGGAGCTGTTTTTT.

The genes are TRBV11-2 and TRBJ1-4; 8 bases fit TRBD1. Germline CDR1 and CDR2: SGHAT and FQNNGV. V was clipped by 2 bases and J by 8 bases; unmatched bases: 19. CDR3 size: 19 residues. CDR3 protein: CASSLFWDRKTGVPEKLFF. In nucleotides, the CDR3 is TGTGCCAGCAGCTTATTCTGGGACAGGAAAACCGGTGTCCCAGAAAAACTGTTTTTT.

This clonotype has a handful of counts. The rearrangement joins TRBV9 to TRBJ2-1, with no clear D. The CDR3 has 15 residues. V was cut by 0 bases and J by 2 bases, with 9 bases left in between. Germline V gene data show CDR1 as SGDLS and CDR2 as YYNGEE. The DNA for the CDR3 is TGTGCCAGCAGCGTAGAACAGTCCACCTACAATGAGCAGTTCTTC. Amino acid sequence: CASSVEQSTYNEQFF.

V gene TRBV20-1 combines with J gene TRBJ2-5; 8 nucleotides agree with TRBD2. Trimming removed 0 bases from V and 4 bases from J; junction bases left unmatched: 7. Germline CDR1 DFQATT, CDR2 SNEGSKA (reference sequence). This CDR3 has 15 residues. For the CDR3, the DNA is TGCAGTGCTAGAGATTTAGGGACTAGGGTAGAGACCCAGTACTTC. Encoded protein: CSARDLGTRVETQYF.

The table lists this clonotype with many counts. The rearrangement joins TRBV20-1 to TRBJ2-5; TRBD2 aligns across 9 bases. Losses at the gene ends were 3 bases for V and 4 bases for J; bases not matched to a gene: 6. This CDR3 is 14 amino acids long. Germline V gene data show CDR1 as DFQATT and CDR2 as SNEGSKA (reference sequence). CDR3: CSASYSTSGETQYF. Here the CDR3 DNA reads TGCAGTGCTAGCTACTCGACTAGCGGAGAGACCCAGTACTTC.

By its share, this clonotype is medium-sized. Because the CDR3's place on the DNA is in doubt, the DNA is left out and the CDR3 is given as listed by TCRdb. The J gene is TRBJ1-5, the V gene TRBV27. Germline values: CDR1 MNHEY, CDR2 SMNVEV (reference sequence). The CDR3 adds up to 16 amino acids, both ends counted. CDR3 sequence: CASSFLAGYSNQPQHF.

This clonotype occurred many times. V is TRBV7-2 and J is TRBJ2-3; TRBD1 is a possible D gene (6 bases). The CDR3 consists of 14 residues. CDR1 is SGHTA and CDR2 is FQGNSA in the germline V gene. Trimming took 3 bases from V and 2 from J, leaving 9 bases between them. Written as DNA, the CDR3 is TGTGCCAGCAGCTTTAACAGGGACACAGATACGCAGTATTTT. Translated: CASSFNRDTDTQYF.

CDR3 in amino acids: CSARVPSRDRAETQYF. The CDR3 region has the DNA TGCAGTGCTAGAGTCCCCTCCCGGGACAGGGCGGAGACCCAGTACTTC. The rearrangement uses TRBV20-1 and TRBJ2-5; 9 nucleotides line up with TRBD1. The germline V gene has CDR1 DFQATT and CDR2 SNEGSKA (reference sequence). This CDR3 has 16 residues. Unmatched junction bases numbered 11, after V lost 1 base and J lost 5 bases.

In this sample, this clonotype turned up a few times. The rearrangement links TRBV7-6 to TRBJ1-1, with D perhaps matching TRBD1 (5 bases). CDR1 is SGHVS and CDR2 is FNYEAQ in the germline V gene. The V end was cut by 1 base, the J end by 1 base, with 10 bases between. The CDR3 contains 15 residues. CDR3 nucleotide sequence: TGTGCCAGCAGCTTAGGCGGACACCCGAACACTGAAGCTTTCTTT. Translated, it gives CASSLGGHPNTEAFF. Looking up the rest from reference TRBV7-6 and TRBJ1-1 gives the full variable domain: GAGVSQSPRYKVTKRGQDVALRCDPISGHVSLYWYRQALGQGPEFLTYFNYEAQQDKSGLPNDRFSAERPEGSISTLTIQRTEQRDSAMYRCASSLGGHPNTEAFFGQGTRLTVV.

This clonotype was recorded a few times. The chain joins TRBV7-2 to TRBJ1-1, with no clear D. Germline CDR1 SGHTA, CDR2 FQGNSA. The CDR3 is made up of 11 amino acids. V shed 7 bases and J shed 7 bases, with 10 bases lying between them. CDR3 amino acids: CASITRGEAFF. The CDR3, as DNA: TGTGCCAGCATCACCCGAGGTGAAGCTTTCTTT.

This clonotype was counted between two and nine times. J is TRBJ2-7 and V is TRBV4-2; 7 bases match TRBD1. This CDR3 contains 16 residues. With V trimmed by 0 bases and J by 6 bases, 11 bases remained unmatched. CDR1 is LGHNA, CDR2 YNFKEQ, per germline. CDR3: CASSQDGLQGKSEQYF. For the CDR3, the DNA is TGTGCCAGCAGCCAAGATGGATTACAGGGGAAGAGCGAGCAGTACTTC.

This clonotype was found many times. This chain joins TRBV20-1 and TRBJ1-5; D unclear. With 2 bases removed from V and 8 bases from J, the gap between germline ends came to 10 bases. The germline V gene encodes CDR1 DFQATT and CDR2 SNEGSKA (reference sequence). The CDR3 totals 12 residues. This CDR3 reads CSARSVREPQHF. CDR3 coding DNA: TGCAGTGCTAGATCAGTGAGGGAGCCCCAGCATTTT.

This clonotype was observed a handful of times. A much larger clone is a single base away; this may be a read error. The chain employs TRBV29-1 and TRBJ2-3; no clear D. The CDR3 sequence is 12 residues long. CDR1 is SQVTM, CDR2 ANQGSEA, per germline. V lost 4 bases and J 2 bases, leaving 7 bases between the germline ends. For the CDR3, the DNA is TGCAGCGTTGGAGGAATCACAGATACGCAGTATTTT. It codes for CSVGGITDTQYF.

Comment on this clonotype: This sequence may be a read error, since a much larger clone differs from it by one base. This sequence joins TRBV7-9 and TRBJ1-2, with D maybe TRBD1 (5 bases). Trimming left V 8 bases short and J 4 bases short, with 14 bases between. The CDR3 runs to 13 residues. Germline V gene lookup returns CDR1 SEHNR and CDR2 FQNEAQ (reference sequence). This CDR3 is CASGQGGPYGYTF. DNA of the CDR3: TGTGCCAGCGGCCAGGGTGGACCCTATGGCTACACCTTC.

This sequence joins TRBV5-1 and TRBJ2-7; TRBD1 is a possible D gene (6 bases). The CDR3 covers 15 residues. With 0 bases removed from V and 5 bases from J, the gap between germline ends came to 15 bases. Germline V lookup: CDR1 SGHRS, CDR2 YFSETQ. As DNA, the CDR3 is TGCGCCAGCAGCTTGGAACCAGGGGTAGGTGACGAGCAGTACTTC. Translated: CASSLEPGVGDEQYF.